This T cell receptor beta chain was documented in a study of shared clonotypes between healthy human individuals. As originally analysed: Junction-only immunoSEQ sequences carried no quality scores, so filtering differed. Data came from immunoSEQ multiplex PCR; TCRdb stores just in-frame clones and leaves some out. V, J and clone size are taken as reported in that table, and D and trimming were inferred from the DNA itself. The sample holds millions of clones; 85% to 95% are singletons and the top ten take 0.9% to 1.3%. Germline CDR1 reads SGHDT; CDR2 reads YYEEEE. Trimming stripped 4 bases from V and 0 bases from J, with 7 bases between. The CDR3 loop spans 13 amino acids. Terminally differentiated effector memory CD45RA+ cells were excluded from the naive CD8 cells, which were CD45RO-negative and positively selected for CCR7.

The V and J genes are TRBV5-6 and TRBJ1-1; no clear D. The receptor was derived from a man younger than 30 in good health. Specimen: naive CD8+ T cells sorted from blood. CDR3 nucleotides: TGTGCCAGCAGCCAGGTCATGAACACTGAAGCTTTCTTT. Protein sequence: CASSQVMNTEAFF.